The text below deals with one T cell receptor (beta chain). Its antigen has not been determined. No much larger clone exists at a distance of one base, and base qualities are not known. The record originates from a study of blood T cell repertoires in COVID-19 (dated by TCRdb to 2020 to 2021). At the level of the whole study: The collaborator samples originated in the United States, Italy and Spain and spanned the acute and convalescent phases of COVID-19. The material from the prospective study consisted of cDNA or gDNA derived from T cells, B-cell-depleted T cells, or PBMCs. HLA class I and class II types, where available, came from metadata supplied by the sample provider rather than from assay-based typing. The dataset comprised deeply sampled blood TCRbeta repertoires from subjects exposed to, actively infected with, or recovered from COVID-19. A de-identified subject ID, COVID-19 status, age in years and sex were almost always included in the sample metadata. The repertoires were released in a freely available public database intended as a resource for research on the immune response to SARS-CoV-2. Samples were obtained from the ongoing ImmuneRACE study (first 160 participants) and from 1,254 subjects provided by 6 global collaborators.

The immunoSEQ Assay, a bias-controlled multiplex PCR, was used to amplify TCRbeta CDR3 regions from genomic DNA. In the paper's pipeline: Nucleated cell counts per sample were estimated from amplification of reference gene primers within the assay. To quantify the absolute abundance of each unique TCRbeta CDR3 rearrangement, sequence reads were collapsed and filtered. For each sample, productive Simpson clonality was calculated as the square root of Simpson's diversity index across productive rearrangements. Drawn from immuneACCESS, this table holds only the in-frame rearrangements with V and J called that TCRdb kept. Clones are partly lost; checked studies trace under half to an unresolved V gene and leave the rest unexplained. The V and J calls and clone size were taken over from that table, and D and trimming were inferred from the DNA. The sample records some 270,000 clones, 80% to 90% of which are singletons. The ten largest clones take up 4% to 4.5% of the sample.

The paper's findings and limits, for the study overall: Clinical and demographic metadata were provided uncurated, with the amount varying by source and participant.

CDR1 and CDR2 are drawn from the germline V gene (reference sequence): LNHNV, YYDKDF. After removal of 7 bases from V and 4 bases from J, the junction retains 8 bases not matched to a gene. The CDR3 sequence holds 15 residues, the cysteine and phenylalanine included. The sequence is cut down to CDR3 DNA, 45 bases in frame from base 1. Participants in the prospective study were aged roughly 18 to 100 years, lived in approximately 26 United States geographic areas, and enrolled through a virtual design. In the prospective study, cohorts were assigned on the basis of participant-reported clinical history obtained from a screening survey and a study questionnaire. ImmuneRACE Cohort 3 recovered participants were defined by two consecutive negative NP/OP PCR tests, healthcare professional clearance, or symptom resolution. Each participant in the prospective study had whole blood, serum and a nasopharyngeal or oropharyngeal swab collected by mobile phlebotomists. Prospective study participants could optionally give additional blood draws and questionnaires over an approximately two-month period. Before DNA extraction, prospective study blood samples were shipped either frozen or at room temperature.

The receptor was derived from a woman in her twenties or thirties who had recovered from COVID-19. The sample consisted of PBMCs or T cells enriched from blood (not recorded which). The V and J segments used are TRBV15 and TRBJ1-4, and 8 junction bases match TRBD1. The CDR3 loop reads CATTGGRDVNEKLFF. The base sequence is TGTGCCACCACAGGGGGCCGGGACGTTAATGAAAAACTGTTTTTT.